These 5 T cell receptor beta chains came from one sample sequenced in a study of cytomegalovirus exposure and HLA in healthy donors. Use of 60 Vbeta and 13 Jbeta primers characterized the PCR. Data came from immunoSEQ multiplex PCR; TCRdb stores just in-frame clones and leaves some out. The table includes approximately 210,000 clones, roughly 86% detected once. The source material was PBMCs. The receptor set was obtained from a woman aged 18-30 years in good health and CMV-seronegative.

J is TRBJ1-2 and V is TRBV29-1; D might be TRBD1 (6 bases). V gave up 6 bases and J gave up 7 bases, with 15 bases separating them. CDR1 is SQVTM and CDR2 is ANQGSEA in the germline V gene. The CDR3 totals 12 residues. In DNA, the CDR3 is TGCAGCGTCGCTGGAATAGGGGGTGGCTACACCTTC. Amino acids: CSVAGIGGGYTF.

The J gene is TRBJ1-1, the V gene TRBV9; D may be TRBD1 (5 bases). V lost 1 base to trimming and J lost 2 bases, with 9 bases between them. Germline values: CDR1 SGDLS, CDR2 YYNGEE. The length of the CDR3 is 14 residues. Written as DNA, the CDR3 is TGTGCCAGCAGCGTATCGGGGGGTAACACTGAAGCTTTCTTT. Protein: CASSVSGGNTEAFF.

The chain joins TRBV19 to TRBJ1-2; D is uncertain. The germline gives CDR1 LNHDA, CDR2 SQIVND (reference sequence). The CDR3 totals 13 residues. Trimming stripped 3 bases from V and 2 bases from J, with 7 bases between. CDR3 region: CASSIGENYGYTF. The CDR3 coding sequence is TGTGCCAGTAGTATCGGGGAGAACTATGGCTACACCTTC.

This clone turned up a few times. The J gene is TRBJ1-3, the V gene TRBV2, with 8 bases that match TRBD1. CDR3 length: 12 residues. Germline values: CDR1 SNHLY, CDR2 FYNNEI. Unmatched junction bases numbered 5, after V lost 8 bases and J lost 8 bases. The CDR3 protein is CASGDRGYTIYF. In nucleotides, the CDR3 is TGTGCCAGCGGAGACAGGGGTTACACCATATATTTT.

The CDR3 is CASSLGTSGSLNTGELFF. DNA for the CDR3: TGTGCCAGTAGTCTCGGGACTAGCGGGAGTCTGAACACCGGGGAGCTGTTTTTT. J is TRBJ2-2 and V is TRBV19; 14 nucleotides line up with TRBD2. The J segment lost 1 base and the V segment lost 5 bases, leaving 6 bases of the junction unmatched. Looked up from germline, CDR1 is LNHDA and CDR2 is SQIVND (reference sequence). The CDR3 covers 18 residues.